The clone carrying this TCR beta chain has more than one count but fewer than ten. Antigen unknown. cDNA libraries for TCR beta contained unique molecular identifiers. The source material, about 0.9 to 11 million T cells, gave rise to about 500,000 cDNA molecules. TCRdb reanalysed the PCR reads using MiXCR and keeps one entry per CDR3 protein. The table records about 540,000 distinct CDR3 sequences, roughly 34% of them present only once. These data originate in a study of post-analysis software for immune sequencing data. Looking at the study overall: Multiple sclerosis in the patients followed relapsing-remitting, secondary progressive and progressive-relapsing courses.

General study findings and limits: With TRBV5-6, TRBV5-1 and TRBV20-1 included, about 5 TRBV segments were more frequent in patients than in controls. Controls significantly exceeded multiple sclerosis patients in normalized Chao1 diversity.

Trimming cost V 4 bases and J 2 bases, with 11 bases left between them. This CDR3 comprises 14 residues. Per the germline V gene, CDR1 is LGHDT and CDR2 is YNNKEL (reference sequence). This receptor was taken from a girl younger than 18 with multiple sclerosis. The sequencing input was blood. The chain carries TRBV3-1 and TRBJ2-5; D remains unclear. CDR3 sequence reads: CASSPGPNQETQYF. As DNA, the CDR3 is TGTGCCAGCAGCCCCGGACCAAATCAAGAGACCCAGTACTTC.